A selection of T cell receptor beta chains follows, all from one sample in a study of vaccination and CD4 T cells after COVID-19. Their specific antigens are unknown. TCRdb itself ran the PCR reads through MiXCR, one entry per CDR3 protein. The sample lists under 9,000 distinct CDR3 sequences, 60% occurring once. This specimen consisted of cultured CD4+ T cells from blood, obtained after SARS-CoV-2 vaccination. The source of these receptors is a human donor with COVID-19. Both conserved end residues are part of each CDR3. The D gene is left open where the match is weak. Expanded clones are given a class, and other clones once, few, many or no size at all.

clone size	D gene	V gene	CDR3 length	J gene	CDR3 DNA	CDR3 protein
-	-	TRBV30	15	TRBJ1-5	TGTGCCTGGAGTGAAGGGGGGACTTCGCGTCAGCCCCAGCATTTT	CAWSEGGTSRQPQHF
few	-	TRBV7-2	12	TRBJ1-5	TGTGCCAGCAGCGCCTTTAATCAGCCCCAGCATTTT	CASSAFNQPQHF
-	-	TRBV11-3	13	TRBJ2-5	TGTGCCAGCAGCTTCGGCAGGGGAGAGACCCAGTACTTC	CASSFGRGETQYF
-	TRBD1	TRBV6-2/TRBV6-3	12	TRBJ1-1	TGTGCCAGCAGTTGGGACAGGGAGAGAGCTTTCTTT	CASSWDRERAFF
-	TRBD1	TRBV5-5	15	TRBJ1-5	TGTGCCAGCAGCTGGGGGACAGGGACCAATCAGCCCCAGCATTTT	CASSWGTGTNQPQHF
few	TRBD1	TRBV6-2/TRBV6-3	14	TRBJ1-1	TGTGCCACCACTCCCGACAGGGGGAAAACTGAAGCTTTCTTT	CATTPDRGKTEAFF
once	TRBD2	TRBV6-2/TRBV6-3	16	TRBJ2-5	TGTGCCAGTAGTCGGGCAGCTAGCGGGTGGCAAGAGACCCAGTGCTTC	CASSRAASGWQETQCF
-	-	TRBV6-1	12	TRBJ2-3	TGTGCTACCAGCACAGGCACGGGGACGCAGTATTTT	CATSTGTGTQYF
-	-	TRBV14	13	TRBJ1-5	TGTGCCAGCAGATCCGGTCCTTATCAGCCCCAGCATTTT	CASRSGPYQPQHF
-	-	TRBV20-1	18	TRBJ1-2	TGCAGTGCTAGAGCCTCGACAGATTTTCTTTCCCGGCGCTATGGCTACACCTTC	CSARASTDFLSRRYGYTF
-	TRBD1	TRBV28	15	TRBJ1-2	TGTGCCAGCAGTTCCCCCTCCCTTGGACAGGTGGAGGACACCTTC	CASSSPSLGQVEDTF
-	TRBD1	TRBV27	18	TRBJ1-2	TGTGCCAGCAGTTTGGCTTTCCGACAGGGCCGACCTAACTATGGCTACACCTTC	CASSLAFRQGRPNYGYTF
-	-	TRBV3-1	15	TRBJ1-5	TGTGCCAGCAGCCAAGGACGACAGGGCAATCAGCCCCAGCATTTT	CASSQGRQGNQPQHF
-	TRBD1	TRBV25-1	15	TRBJ2-2	TGTGCCAGCAGTGGACAGGGCGCCCCCCCCGGGGAGCTGTTTTTT	CASSGQGAPPGELFF
-	-	TRBV6-1	11	TRBJ1-2	TGTGCCATCAGTGATGGTCGGGGCTACACCTTC	CAISDGRGYTF
-	-	TRBV4-2	13	TRBJ2-5	TGTGCCAGCAGCCAAGTGGAACCAGAGACCCAGTACTTC	CASSQVEPETQYF
-	-	TRBV5-1	15	TRBJ2-7	TGCGCCAGCAGCCAGGGAACAACCGTCAGCTACGAGCAGTACTTC	CASSQGTTVSYEQYF
medium-sized	-	TRBV24-1	14	TRBJ1-2	TGTGCCACCAGGGGGGCCCGAGCTAACTATGGCTACACCTTC	CATRGARANYGYTF
few	-	TRBV20-1	14	TRBJ2-5	TGCAGTGCCGTGCGGCCGACCAACCAAGAGACCCAGTACTTC	CSAVRPTNQETQYF
-	-	TRBV9	15	TRBJ2-3	TGTGCCAGCGGTACTCAGGTCACCCCCACAGATACGCAGTATTTT	CASGTQVTPTDTQYF
-	-	TRBV20-1	16	TRBJ1-6	TGCAGTGCTAGGGCTCAGGCCAGGTCCTATAATTCACCCCTCCACTTT	CSARAQARSYNSPLHF
few	-	TRBV7-2	15	TRBJ2-5	TGTGCCAGCAGCTTAGGGACTCTACAACAAGAGACCCAGTACTTC	CASSLGTLQQETQYF
-	-	TRBV5-4	15	TRBJ2-5	TGTGCCAGCAGCTTGGATCTCGGGGACCAAGAGACCCAGTACTTC	CASSLDLGDQETQYF
-	TRBD1	TRBV25-1	16	TRBJ1-1	TGTGCCAGCAGGCTGACAGGGGCAGGTGGGAACACTGAAGCTTTCTTT	CASRLTGAGGNTEAFF
few	-	TRBV11-2	16	TRBJ1-5	TGTGCCAGCAGCTTATTTCGGGTGGGGCCCGATCAGCCCCAGCATTTT	CASSLFRVGPDQPQHF
few	TRBD2	TRBV20-1	15	TRBJ2-1	TGCAGTGCTATTGGGACTAGCGGGGCCCACCGGGTTCAGTTCTTC	CSAIGTSGAHRVQFF
-	-	TRBV30	11	TRBJ2-2	TGTGCCTGGAGTCGGTGGGGGGAGCTGTTTTTT	CAWSRWGELFF
-	-	TRBV18	16	TRBJ2-2	TGTGCCAGCTCACCATCAAGCAGGGTAGGCACCGGGGAGCTGTTTTTT	CASSPSSRVGTGELFF
-	-	TRBV28	15	TRBJ2-3	TGTGCCAGCAGTCTGTCGCAACCTGGCACAGATACGCAGTATTTT	CASSLSQPGTDTQYF
-	-	TRBV6-2/TRBV6-3	14	TRBJ1-6	TGTGCCAGCACCGCGATGGTCGTCAATTCACCCCTCCACTTT	CASTAMVVNSPLHF
few	-	TRBV20-1	14	TRBJ2-5	TGCAGTGCCCCCGACACTAAGGACCAAGAGACCCAGTACTTC	CSAPDTKDQETQYF
once	-	TRBV6-1	15	TRBJ1-5	TGTGCCAGCAGGCGGACAGCGGACGGCAATCAGCCCCAGCATTTT	CASRRTADGNQPQHF
few	TRBD2	TRBV20-1	15	TRBJ2-5	TGCAGTGCCAACACCCCGCGGGGGGTGCAAGAGACCCAGTACTTC	CSANTPRGVQETQYF
-	-	TRBV20-1	14	TRBJ1-6	TGCAGTGCTAGGGGGACCCGCTATAGTTCACCCCTCCACTTT	CSARGTRYSSPLHF
-	-	TRBV6-4	15	TRBJ1-2	TGTGCCAGCAGTGACACTGCAGGGAAGAACTATGGCTACACCTTC	CASSDTAGKNYGYTF
few	TRBD1	TRBV10-3	15	TRBJ2-3	TGTGCCATCAGACCTCGGGACAGCCGCACAGATACGCAGTATTTT	CAIRPRDSRTDTQYF
-	-	TRBV7-2	15	TRBJ2-3	TGTGCCAGCAGCGGGGGGACAGTGCGAGGAGATACGCAGTATTTT	CASSGGTVRGDTQYF
once	-	TRBV12-3/TRBV12-4	14	TRBJ1-1	TGTGCCAGCAGTTTAGTCCCGGTGAGCACTGAAGCTTTCTTT	CASSLVPVSTEAFF
-	TRBD2	TRBV20-1	15	TRBJ2-2	TGCAGTGCTTCCACAACTAGCGGTGACACCGGGGAGCTGTTTTTT	CSASTTSGDTGELFF
-	-	TRBV19	13	TRBJ2-7	TGTGCCAGTAGTATTAAGGGGCCCTACGAGCAGTACTTC	CASSIKGPYEQYF
-	-	TRBV7-9	14	TRBJ1-1	TGTGCCAGCAGTCCAAGCCAGGTGGTACCTGAAGCTTTCTTT	CASSPSQVVPEAFF
-	-	TRBV7-8	13	TRBJ1-2	TGTGCCAGCAGCTTAGACCGGGTGGGTGGCTACACCTTC	CASSLDRVGGYTF
-	TRBD1	TRBV11-3	14	TRBJ2-3	TGTGCCAGCAGCCTCGGGACAGGGACAGATACGCAGTATTTT	CASSLGTGTDTQYF
-	-	TRBV7-2	13	TRBJ1-5	TGTGCCAGCAGCTTCGGGGAAAATCAGCCCCAGCATTTT	CASSFGENQPQHF
-	-	TRBV20-1	13	TRBJ2-3	TGCAGTGCTAAAGTCCAAGGCACAGATACGCAGTATTTT	CSAKVQGTDTQYF
-	-	TRBV7-9	14	TRBJ2-3	TGTGCCAGCAGCTCGACAGGTGGGGCAGATACGCAGTATTTT	CASSSTGGADTQYF
-	TRBD2	TRBV20-1	16	TRBJ2-5	TGCAGTGCTCACAGACTAGCGGGGGGGGACCAAGAGACCCAGTACTTC	CSAHRLAGGDQETQYF
once	TRBD1	TRBV11-2	15	TRBJ1-1	TGTGCCAGCAGCCTGGGACAGGCCTTGAACACTGAAGCTTTCTTT	CASSLGQALNTEAFF